This TCR beta chain was identified during a study of CD8 T cells in Susac syndrome. CD8+ and CD4+ T cells from blood underwent TCR beta sequencing. TEMRA cells were FACS-enriched and CD8+ and CD4+ T cells negatively isolated. This clonotype came up once. Random hexamers were used to reverse transcribe an amount of 0.5 to 1 ug RNA. Amplification of TCR beta CDR3 by immunoSEQ multiplex PCR spanned 54 Vbeta and 13 Jbeta. MiXCR, run by TCRdb on the immunoSEQ multiplex PCR reads, gives a single entry per CDR3 protein. Of under 200,000 distinct CDR3 sequences in the sample, around 96% are singletons; the top ten hold about 0.13%. The TCR was taken from a human donor in good health. Source material: CD4+ T cells from PBMCs.

CDR3 DNA: TGTGCCAGCTCACCCGGTGGACAGGGCGAGCAGTACTTC. The encoded protein is CASSPGGQGEQYF. The chain links TRBV18 to TRBJ2-7; 8 bases are shared with TRBD1. The J segment lost 6 bases and the V segment lost 3 bases, leaving 4 bases of the junction unmatched. Germline assignment: CDR1 KGHSH and CDR2 LQKENI. The CDR3 length is 13 residues.